Detailed here is one TCR beta chain. Its antigen is still unknown. From the reads, TCRdb called clonotypes with MiXCR, one entry per CDR3 protein. The sample carries 30,000 to 40,000 distinct CDR3 sequences, 52% recorded once. The V end was cut by 1 base, the J end by 7 bases, with 8 bases between. Germline V gene sequence: CDR1 MDHEN, CDR2 SYDVKM. The CDR3 has 12 amino acids. The sample is drawn from a study of T cell repertoires in cytomegalovirus infection. The gene calls are TRBV28 and TRBJ2-7; D call uncertain. The receptor was derived from a human donor in good health (CMV status not recorded). Some clones in this sample may be carry-over from other donors' samples. The sample in question was CD8+ T cells from cultured PBMCs, obtained from culture after CMV antigen stimulation. The DNA for the CDR3 is TGTGCCAGCAGTTTATACGCCATAGAGCAGTACTTC. Its protein product is CASSLYAIEQYF.